The clone carrying this T cell receptor (beta chain) came up many times. This entry is derived from a study of blood T cells in healthy people across ages. A second PCR, run for roughly 6 to 11 cycles, used a sample-barcoded 5' primer plus a J-beta primer mix. TCRdb redid the calling of the 5' RACE reads with MiXCR, one entry per CDR3 protein. The sample lists 870,000 or so distinct CDR3 sequences, roughly 26% occurring once. This CDR3 comprises 17 residues. Germline V CDR1 and CDR2: MNHEY, SMNVEV (reference sequence). Germline trimming cut 0 bases from V and 5 bases from J; bases unmatched to any gene: 11.

This clonotype was obtained from a woman of 80 years or more in good health. The rearrangement links TRBV27 to TRBJ2-7; TRBD1 aligns across 9 bases. Source material: blood. CDR3 nucleotides: TGTGCCAGCAGTTTATCCCGCACCCTGGGGACAGGGAACGAGCAGTACTTC. Translating it yields CASSLSRTLGTGNEQYF.